A selection of T cell receptor beta chains follows, all from one sample in a study of cytotoxic CD8 clonotypes in ibrutinib-treated CLL. Sequenced by immunoSEQ multiplex PCR; TCRdb stores in-frame clones only, minus some. The sample consists of 25,000 to 30,000 clones, roughly 69% of them appearing once. The sample here was PBMCs, taken after 24 months of ibrutinib treatment. The receptors here all came from a human donor with chronic lymphocytic leukemia. The CDR3 runs from the conserved cysteine through the conserved F or W. A D gene is named only where the DNA matches it firmly. Some rows have no size entry. The others give once, few or many, or a class for an expanded clone.

TRBV7-9	-	TRBJ2-2	-	CASSLDWNTGELFF	TGTGCCAGCAGCTTAGATTGGAACACCGGGGAGCTGTTTTTT
TRBV9	-	TRBJ2-5	TRBD2	CASSAGHSSGGAETQYF	TGTGCCAGCAGCGCGGGACACTCTAGCGGGGGGGCTGAGACCCAGTACTTC
TRBV2	few	TRBJ2-7	-	CASSGWTDSSYEQYF	TGTGCCAGCAGCGGCTGGACGGACAGCTCCTACGAGCAGTACTTC
TRBV5-1	many	TRBJ1-3	-	CASSATTSTGNTIYF	TGCGCCAGCAGCGCCACGACGAGCACTGGAAACACCATATATTTT
TRBV11-2	-	TRBJ1-4	-	CASSLDRREKLFF	TGTGCCAGCAGCTTAGATCGTAGGGAAAAACTGTTTTTT
TRBV4-1	once	TRBJ2-7	-	CASSQDTAASYEQYF	TGCGCCAGCAGCCAAGATACGGCGGCCTCCTACGAGCAGTACTTC
TRBV7-9	-	TRBJ2-1	TRBD2	CASSPVLAGGLLRDEQFF	TGTGCCAGCAGCCCGGTCCTAGCGGGGGGGCTGTTGAGGGATGAGCAGTTCTTC
TRBV27	-	TRBJ2-2	TRBD2	CASSLRLAGANTGELFF	TGTGCCAGCAGCCTCCGACTAGCGGGGGCCAACACCGGGGAGCTGTTTTTT
TRBV30	few	TRBJ1-3	-	CALEGSSSGNTIYF	TGTGCCCTTGAGGGCTCAAGCTCTGGAAACACCATATATTTT
TRBV6-6	-	TRBJ2-7	-	CASGTGPGLNEQYF	TGTGCCAGCGGCACAGGGCCCGGCCTGAACGAGCAGTACTTC
TRBV18	-	TRBJ1-1	-	CASSPPSAVENTEAFF	TGTGCCAGCTCACCACCGTCAGCAGTTGAGAACACTGAAGCTTTCTTT
TRBV11-1	-	TRBJ2-4	-	CASSPGGSRLSKNIQYF	TGTGCCAGCAGCCCCGGTGGCAGTAGGTTGTCCAAAAACATTCAGTACTTC
TRBV27	few	TRBJ2-7	-	CASSRIGVYEQYF	TGTGCCAGCAGCCGGATAGGGGTCTACGAGCAGTACTTC
TRBV5-1	few	TRBJ2-6	TRBD1	CASSLTGIPSLEANVLTF	TGCGCCAGCAGCCTGACAGGGATCCCCTCCCTTGAGGCCAACGTCCTGACTTTC
TRBV6-5	once	TRBJ1-2	-	CASSYDAGGDGYTF	TGTGCCAGCAGTTACGACGCGGGGGGCGATGGCTACACCTTC
TRBV4-3	many	TRBJ1-1	-	CASSQERGDTEAFF	TGCGCCAGCAGCCAAGAGAGGGGAGACACTGAAGCTTTCTTT
TRBV2	few	TRBJ1-1	-	CASKQQGMNTEAFF	TGTGCCAGCAAGCAACAGGGCATGAACACTGAAGCTTTCTTT
TRBV5-6	-	TRBJ2-5	-	CASSIEAGWETQYF	TGTGCCAGTAGTATAGAGGCAGGGTGGGAGACCCAGTACTTC
TRBV4-3	-	TRBJ1-2	TRBD1	CASSPGQGAEYGYTF	TGCGCCAGCAGCCCGGGACAGGGGGCAGAATATGGCTACACCTTC
TRBV30	few	TRBJ1-2	-	CAWNSWRVQSYGYTF	TGTGCCTGGAATTCGTGGAGGGTACAAAGCTATGGCTACACCTTC
TRBV12-1	-	TRBJ2-7	-	CASSPSWYPIYEQYF	TGTGCCAGCAGCCCCTCATGGTACCCCATCTACGAGCAGTACTTC
TRBV28	-	TRBJ1-2	-	CASSLDPTGYGYTF	TGTGCCAGCAGTTTAGACCCAACGGGGTATGGCTACACCTTC
TRBV6-1	many	TRBJ1-6	-	CASSEQDNSPLHF	TGTGCCAGCAGTGAACAGGATAATTCACCCCTCCACTTT
TRBV5-1	-	TRBJ2-3	-	CASSFEPGLGPQTQYF	TGCGCCAGCAGCTTTGAACCGGGACTTGGACCCCAGACGCAGTATTTT
TRBV18	few	TRBJ2-7	-	CASSPQWGSYEQYF	TGTGCCAGCTCACCACAGTGGGGATCCTACGAGCAGTACTTC
TRBV5-1	-	TRBJ2-2	TRBD1	CASSMGTAGELFF	TGCGCCAGCAGCATGGGGACAGCCGGGGAGCTGTTTTTT
TRBV25-1	-	TRBJ1-2	-	CASSERAGAHVYGYTF	TGTGCCAGCAGTGAAAGGGCGGGGGCGCACGTCTATGGCTACACCTTC
TRBV2	few	TRBJ1-5	-	CASSEPEIQPQHF	TGTGCCAGCAGTGAACCAGAGATTCAGCCCCAGCATTTT
TRBV4-1	-	TRBJ1-4	-	CASSQRAVSEKLFF	TGCGCCAGCAGCCAAAGGGCAGTAAGTGAAAAACTGTTTTTT
TRBV12-5	-	TRBJ2-3	-	CASGLGFGSQYF	TGTGCTAGTGGTTTGGGGTTTGGGTCGCAGTATTTT
TRBV7-2	-	TRBJ2-5	-	CASSLAGRETQYF	TGTGCCAGCTCTCTGGCAGGGCGAGAGACCCAGTACTTC
TRBV6-5	-	TRBJ1-2	-	CASSSTYSLYGYTF	TGTGCCAGCAGTTCAACCTACAGCCTCTATGGCTACACCTTC
TRBV7-8	-	TRBJ2-1	TRBD2	CASSLLGLAGPEQFF	TGTGCCAGCAGCTTATTGGGACTAGCGGGCCCGGAGCAGTTCTTC
TRBV13	once	TRBJ1-3	-	CASSLRISSGNTIYF	TGTGCCAGCAGCTTACGTATCTCCTCTGGAAACACCATATATTTT
TRBV5-4	once	TRBJ1-3	-	CASSPGQANSGNTIYF	TGTGCCAGCAGCCCCGGACAAGCGAACTCTGGAAACACCATATATTTT
TRBV19	-	TRBJ1-2	-	CASGEAAGGYGYTF	TGTGCCAGTGGTGAGGCGGCTGGGGGGTATGGCTACACCTTC
TRBV27	-	TRBJ2-7	TRBD2	CASSTRTSGGGHTYEQYF	TGTGCCAGCAGCACCAGGACTAGCGGGGGGGGGCACACCTACGAGCAGTACTTC
TRBV13	once	TRBJ2-3	TRBD2	CASSLTGGGFTDTQYF	TGTGCCAGCAGCTTAACGGGCGGGGGATTCACAGATACGCAGTATTTT
TRBV7-8	few	TRBJ2-2	-	CASSLGQGFGELFF	TGTGCCAGCAGCTTAGGCCAGGGGTTCGGGGAGCTGTTTTTT
TRBV5-1	few	TRBJ2-3	-	CASSFRDTQYF	TGCGCCAGCAGCTTTAGAGATACGCAGTATTTT
TRBV10-1	-	TRBJ1-2	-	CANSSETPVIIYTF	TGCGCCAACTCGAGCGAGACACCTGTGATAATCTACACCTTC
TRBV6-6	-	TRBJ1-1	-	CASKDELDTEAFF	TGTGCCAGCAAGGACGAGCTAGACACTGAAGCTTTCTTT
TRBV29-1	-	TRBJ2-1	TRBD2	CSVPRATSGDANEQFF	TGCAGCGTTCCTCGGGCCACTAGCGGGGACGCCAATGAGCAGTTCTTC
TRBV7-2	-	TRBJ2-6	-	CASSLARGLQRRSGANVLTF	TGTGCCAGCAGCTTAGCCCGCGGTTTGCAACGACGCTCTGGGGCCAACGTCCTGACTTTC
TRBV9	-	TRBJ1-5	TRBD1	CASSERYRGDQPQHF	TGTGCCAGCAGCGAAAGGTACAGGGGTGATCAGCCCCAGCATTTT
TRBV5-1	-	TRBJ2-1	-	CASSLESRRGRDEQFF	TGCGCCAGCAGCTTGGAATCGCGGCGGGGGCGGGATGAGCAGTTCTTC
TRBV5-1	-	TRBJ1-1	TRBD1	CASRPGTGGLNTEAFF	TGCGCCAGCAGACCCGGGACAGGGGGCTTAAACACTGAAGCTTTCTTT
TRBV25-1	-	TRBJ2-5	-	CASSEIGAGEKTQYF	TGTGCCAGCAGTGAAATTGGGGCAGGGGAAAAGACCCAGTACTTC
TRBV5-1	-	TRBJ1-4	TRBD1	CASRPPGQGEKLFF	TGCGCCAGCCGCCCCCCGGGACAGGGCGAAAAACTGTTTTTT
TRBV15	-	TRBJ2-5	-	CATSREYGDRPKETQYF	TGTGCCACCAGCAGAGAGTACGGTGACAGACCCAAAGAGACCCAGTACTTC
TRBV19	-	TRBJ2-1	TRBD1	CASSSGQGAYNEQFF	TGTGCCAGTAGTTCGGGACAGGGGGCCTACAATGAGCAGTTCTTC
TRBV30	-	TRBJ1-4	TRBD1	CAWSRGTNEKLFF	TGTGCCTGGAGCAGGGGGACTAATGAAAAACTGTTTTTT
TRBV18	-	TRBJ2-5	TRBD1	CASSPGVGQGARETQYF	TGTGCCAGCTCACCAGGAGTTGGACAGGGGGCGCGGGAGACCCAGTACTTC
TRBV9	few	TRBJ2-2	-	CASSPHNTGELFF	TGTGCCAGCAGCCCTCATAACACCGGGGAGCTGTTTTTT
TRBV10-2	few	TRBJ2-6	-	CASSDQGFTSGANVLTF	TGCGCCAGCAGTGATCAGGGTTTTACCTCTGGGGCCAACGTCCTGACTTTC
TRBV29-1	-	TRBJ2-1	TRBD1	CSVEWDRWNEQFF	TGCAGCGTTGAATGGGACAGGTGGAATGAGCAGTTCTTC
TRBV18	few	TRBJ2-7	-	CASSPAGALHEQYF	TGTGCCAGCTCACCAGCGGGTGCTCTCCACGAGCAGTACTTC
TRBV28	once	TRBJ1-1	TRBD1	CASSLGDRMNTEAFF	TGTGCCAGCAGTTTAGGGGACAGGATGAACACTGAAGCTTTCTTT
TRBV13	few	TRBJ2-3	-	CASLNRGFTDTQYF	TGTGCCAGCCTCAACCGGGGATTTACAGATACGCAGTATTTT